These 25 T cell receptor beta chains came from one sample sequenced in a study of blood T cell repertoires in COVID-19. This table comes from immunoSEQ multiplex PCR, and its TCRdb copy is limited to in-frame clones, with some not included. Of 110,000 to 150,000 clones in the sample, approximately 73% were seen once. Sequenced material: peripheral blood. These receptors were obtained from a man in his sixties with acute or convalescent COVID-19.

CDR3 DNA sequence: TGTGCCAGTAGTATCAGGGTTTGGGCCGGGGAGCTGTTTTTT. Protein: CASSIRVWAGELFF. The chain carries TRBV19 and TRBJ2-2; D might be TRBD1 (5 bases). Germline CDR1 is LNHDA and CDR2 is SQIVND (reference sequence). Trimming stripped 3 bases from V and 6 bases from J, with 11 bases between. The CDR3 runs to 14 residues. The full variable domain, completed using reference TRBV19 and TRBJ2-2, is DGGITQSPKYLFRKEGQNVTLSCEQNLNHDAMYWYRQDPGQGLRLIYYSQIVNDFQKGDIAEGYSVSREKKESFPLTVTSAQKNPTAFYLCASSIRVWAGELFFGEGSRLTVL.

The chain employs TRBV5-1 and TRBJ1-1; TRBD1 aligns across 8 bases. Trimming removed 4 bases from V and 3 bases from J; junction bases left unmatched: 5. Looked up from germline, CDR1 is SGHRS and CDR2 is YFSETQ. The CDR3 length is 14 residues. CDR3 sequence reads: CASSPGTGDTEAFF. CDR3 bases: TGCGCCAGCAGCCCGGGGACAGGTGACACTGAAGCTTTCTTT. Drawing the rest from reference TRBV5-1 and TRBJ1-1, the complete variable domain is KAGVTQTPRYLIKTRGQQVTLSCSPISGHRSVSWYQQTPGQGLQFLFEYFSETQRNKGNFPGRFSGRQFSNSRSEMNVSTLELGDSALYLCASSPGTGDTEAFFGQGTRLTVV.

This clone was observed a few times. This chain uses TRBV29-1 with TRBJ1-1; D remains unclear. Germline loops: CDR1 SQVTM, CDR2 ANQGSEA. This CDR3 comprises 11 residues. Trimming took 3 bases from V and 1 from J, leaving 3 bases between them. CDR3 loop: CSVDQNTEAFF. The DNA of the CDR3 is TGCAGCGTTGACCAGAACACTGAAGCTTTCTTT.

A single count supports this clone. The chain recombines TRBV6-5 with TRBJ1-2, with 9 bases lining up with TRBD1. The CDR3 is made up of 13 amino acids. Unmatched junction bases numbered 6, after V lost 8 bases and J lost 5 bases. Germline V gene lookup returns CDR1 MNHEY and CDR2 SVGAGI. The CDR3 DNA is TGTGCCAGCGCGGACAGGGGCCGGTATGGCTACACCTTC. Encoded protein: CASADRGRYGYTF.

The CDR3 loop reads CAWKGQGSNYGYTF. In DNA form, the CDR3 reads TGTGCCTGGAAGGGGCAGGGCTCCAACTATGGCTACACCTTC. This rearrangement joins TRBV30 to TRBJ1-2; maybe TRBD1 (5 bases). The CDR3 runs 14 residues. Germline CDR1 is GTSNPN and CDR2 is SVGIG (reference sequence). The V end was cut by 4 bases, the J end by 2 bases, with 14 bases between.

The V call is TRBV4-2, the J call TRBJ1-1; 7 nucleotides match TRBD1. The CDR3 is 16 amino acids. The V segment lost 1 base and the J segment 0 bases; nucleotides outside the gene matches: 5. Germline V gene lookup returns CDR1 LGHNA and CDR2 YNFKEQ. The CDR3 DNA is TGTGCCAGCAGCCAAGGCTGGGGACAGATGAACACTGAAGCTTTCTTT. This gives the protein CASSQGWGQMNTEAFF.

This clone was observed at least ten times. V gene TRBV4-1 combines with J gene TRBJ2-7, with TRBD2 matching over 7 bases. V lost 5 bases and J lost 7; bases outside the gene matches: 11. CDR3 length: 14 amino acids. Germline CDR1 MGHRA, CDR2 YSYEKL. The CDR3 nucleotides are TGCGCCAGCAGCTCCCCGGTGGGAGCGGGGGAGCAGTACTTC. Its protein is CASSSPVGAGEQYF.

In its sample, this clone was seen once. This rearrangement joins TRBV5-5 to TRBJ2-3; D perhaps matches TRBD2 (5 bases). The CDR3 has 15 amino acids. Trimming shortened V by 2 bases and J by 0 bases, and 10 bases separated the two germline ends. CDR1 SGHKS and CDR2 YYEKEE come from the germline V gene (reference sequence). The CDR3 sequence: CASSFLPGSTDTQYF. As DNA, the CDR3 is TGTGCCAGCAGCTTTTTGCCGGGGAGCACAGATACGCAGTATTTT.

The V gene is TRBV10-3, the J gene TRBJ1-5; D may be TRBD1 (6 bases). This CDR3 comprises 15 residues. V lost 4 bases and J lost 2, with 12 bases in between. Looked up from germline, CDR1 is ENHRY and CDR2 is SYGVKD. CDR3 sequence reads: CAISAQGRGNQPQHF. In DNA, the CDR3 is TGTGCCATCAGTGCTCAGGGGAGGGGCAATCAGCCCCAGCATTTT.

This clone has just a few counts. The chain links TRBV9 to TRBJ2-2; perhaps TRBD1 as D (8 bases). The length of the CDR3 is 16 residues. V was pared by 3 bases and J by 4 bases, with 16 bases between. CDR1 SGDLS and CDR2 YYNGEE come from the germline V gene. CDR3 protein: CASSAPGGGSTGELFF. CDR3 DNA sequence: TGTGCCAGCAGCGCCCCAGGGGGCGGGAGCACCGGGGAGCTGTTTTTT. The variable domain in full, with the rest retrieved from reference TRBV9 and TRBJ2-2, is DSGVTQTPKHLITATGQRVTLRCSPRSGDLSVYWYQQSLDQGLQFLIQYYNGEERAKGNILERFSAQQFPDLHSELNLSSLELGDSALYFCASSAPGGGSTGELFFGEGSRLTVL.

The chain joins TRBV19 to TRBJ2-7; 13 bases map to TRBD2. CDR1 is LNHDA and CDR2 is SQIVND in the germline V gene (reference sequence). With V trimmed by 5 bases and J by 5 bases, 9 bases remained unmatched. The CDR3 totals 16 residues. CDR3 sequence reads: CASSQSQLAGGDEQYF. DNA of the CDR3: TGTGCCAGTAGTCAGAGCCAACTAGCGGGAGGGGACGAGCAGTACTTC.

This clone was seen once. The chain joins TRBV18 to TRBJ2-1; 9 nucleotides match TRBD2. The CDR3 covers 18 residues. V lost 3 bases, J lost 2 bases, and 11 bases stayed unmatched. Germline values: CDR1 KGHSH, CDR2 LQKENI. Here the CDR3 reads CASSPNYIAGVTYNEQFF. DNA of the CDR3: TGTGCCAGCTCACCTAATTATATAGCGGGAGTGACCTACAATGAGCAGTTCTTC.

V is TRBV4-1 and J is TRBJ1-2; 8 bases line up with TRBD1. The germline V gene has CDR1 MGHRA and CDR2 YSYEKL. CDR3 length: 15 residues. After removal of 1 base from V and 8 bases from J, the junction contained 9 bases not matched to a gene. As DNA, the CDR3 is TGCGCCAGCAGCCAAGGGTTCCAGGGGGCGCGGGGCTACACCTTC. Translating gives CASSQGFQGARGYTF.

The genes are TRBV7-2 and TRBJ2-1; D might be TRBD1 (6 bases). Looked up from germline, CDR1 is SGHTA and CDR2 is FQGNSA. The CDR3 is made up of 14 amino acids. Trimming removed 6 bases at V and 7 bases at J, with 16 bases between. Written as DNA, the CDR3 is TGTGCCAGCAGTCCCTTTATACAGGGTAATGAGCAGTTCTTC. It encodes CASSPFIQGNEQFF.

This clone was counted only a few times. The chain's CDR3 is CASSPSAGTDTQYF. In nucleotides, the CDR3 is TGTGCCAGCAGCCCTAGCGCGGGCACAGATACGCAGTATTTT. V and J are TRBV6-4 and TRBJ2-3; D possibly corresponds to TRBD2 (6 bases). The germline V gene encodes CDR1 MRHNA and CDR2 SNTAGT. The length of the CDR3 is 14 residues. Trimming cost V 6 bases and J 1 base, with 11 bases left between them.

The chain couples TRBV2 to TRBJ2-1, with D possibly TRBD2 on 5 matching bases. Germline CDR1 is SNHLY and CDR2 is FYNNEI. The CDR3 consists of 13 residues. Trimming took 4 bases from V and 9 from J, leaving 13 bases between them. The CDR3: CASSGTAGTEQFF. The CDR3 bases are TGTGCCAGCAGTGGGACCGCGGGTACTGAGCAGTTCTTC. The whole variable domain, remainder taken from reference TRBV2 and TRBJ2-1, is EPEVTQTPSHQVTQMGQEVILRCVPISNHLYFYWYRQILGQKVEFLVSFYNNEISEKSEIFDDQFSVERPDGSNFTLKIRSTKLEDSAMYFCASSGTAGTEQFFGPGTRLTVL.

This clone has a handful of counts. The V call is TRBV9, the J call TRBJ2-1; TRBD2 agrees at 7 bases. The CDR3 has 15 residues. V lost 0 bases to trimming and J lost 9 bases; unmatched junction nucleotides: 9. CDR1 is SGDLS, CDR2 YYNGEE, per germline. This CDR3 is CASSVEGLLSGEQFF. For the CDR3, the DNA is TGTGCCAGCAGCGTAGAGGGACTACTCTCCGGTGAGCAGTTCTTC. The full variable domain, with the rest looked up from reference TRBV9 and TRBJ2-1, is DSGVTQTPKHLITATGQRVTLRCSPRSGDLSVYWYQQSLDQGLQFLIQYYNGEERAKGNILERFSAQQFPDLHSELNLSSLELGDSALYFCASSVEGLLSGEQFFGPGTRLTVL.

This clone was seen repeatedly, ten times or more. The V and J genes are TRBV6-1 and TRBJ2-4, with 7 bases that match TRBD1. V lost 4 bases to trimming and J lost 1 base; unmatched junction nucleotides: 7. CDR1 and CDR2 (germline): MNHNS, SASEGT. The CDR3 contains 16 residues. The CDR3 bases are TGTGCCAGCAGTGTAACAGGGGTCCGCGCCAAAAACATTCAGTACTTC. As protein: CASSVTGVRAKNIQYF.

This clone was found a few times. The rearrangement joins TRBV6-1 to TRBJ2-2, with TRBD1 as a possible D gene (5 bases). V dropped 7 bases and J dropped 6 bases, with 12 bases sitting between them. Germline-derived CDR1 and CDR2 are MNHNS and SASEGT. This CDR3 is 13 amino acids long. The CDR3 is CASNQDRAGELFF. The CDR3 nucleotides are TGTGCCAGCAATCAAGACAGAGCCGGGGAGCTGTTTTTT.

The chain employs TRBV7-7 and TRBJ2-1; D is unclear. This CDR3 spans 12 amino acids. In germline, CDR1 is SSHAT, CDR2 FNYEAQ (reference sequence). Deletions cut 1 base from V and 10 bases from J, with 8 bases between. Here the CDR3 DNA reads TGTGCCAGCAGCTTAGACGGGTACGAGCAGTTCTTC. Its protein product is CASSLDGYEQFF.

This clone turned up a few times. V usage is TRBV6-1 and J usage is TRBJ1-4; tentatively, D is TRBD1 (6 bases). The length of the CDR3 is 18 residues. Deletions cut 2 bases from V and 0 bases from J, with 16 bases between. Looked up from germline, CDR1 is MNHNS and CDR2 is SASEGT. The CDR3 loop reads CASSELMTGTATNEKLFF. The CDR3 DNA follows: TGTGCCAGCAGTGAATTAATGACAGGAACTGCAACTAATGAAAAACTGTTTTTT.

The genes are TRBV7-8 and TRBJ2-7; TRBD1 might be the D (6 bases). V lost 5 bases to trimming and J lost 3 bases, with 11 bases between them. CDR1 and CDR2 (germline): SGHVS, FQNEAQ. This CDR3 contains 13 residues. The CDR3 sequence: CASSPRRGYEQYF. CDR3 coding DNA: TGTGCCAGCAGCCCGCGCAGGGGCTACGAGCAGTACTTC.

V gene TRBV7-8 combines with J gene TRBJ1-1; the D gene is possibly TRBD1 (5 bases). This CDR3 has 15 residues. CDR1 SGHVS and CDR2 FQNEAQ come from the germline V gene. Deletions cut 1 base from V and 6 bases from J, with 15 bases between. The CDR3 here is CASSLGVGGVSEAFF. The CDR3 DNA follows: TGTGCCAGCAGCTTAGGTGTGGGGGGTGTCTCTGAAGCTTTCTTT.

The V and J genes are TRBV27 and TRBJ2-1, with a tentative D call TRBD1 (5 bases). The ends were cut back, 0 bases at V and 11 bases at J, with 17 bases in the middle. Germline lookup yields CDR1 MNHEY and CDR2 SMNVEV (reference sequence). The CDR3 loop spans 15 amino acids. CDR3 loop: CASSLSRQGTGKQFF. CDR3 bases: TGTGCCAGCAGTTTATCGCGGCAGGGAACCGGCAAGCAGTTCTTC.

This chain connects TRBV5-4 to TRBJ2-1, with D possibly being TRBD2 (6 bases). The germline CDR1 and CDR2 sequences are SGHNT and YYREEE (reference sequence). Trimming cost V 4 bases and J 1 base, with 12 bases left between them. This CDR3 is 15 amino acids long. This chain's CDR3 is CASSPGTRSYNEQFF. The CDR3 DNA reads TGTGCCAGCAGCCCCGGGACTCGTTCCTACAATGAGCAGTTCTTC. The full variable domain, in which reference TRBV5-4 and TRBJ2-1 provide the parts outside the CDR3, is ETGVTQSPTHLIKTRGQQVTLRCSSQSGHNTVSWYQQALGQGPQFIFQYYREEENGRGNFPPRFSGLQFPNYSSELNVNALELDDSALYLCASSPGTRSYNEQFFGPGTRLTVL.